The source of this T cell receptor beta chain is a study of T cells in Graves' hyperthyroidism and ophthalmopathy. This clonotype was seen more than once but under ten times. What it recognizes is unknown. The junction departs from the called germline gene at one end, perhaps through a read error. The source material, RNA transcripts, was used to amplify TCR beta CDR3 regions. During a first-round RT-PCR of the TCR CDR3, the HTBI primer set was used. TCRdb redid the calling of the multiplex PCR reads with MiXCR, one entry per CDR3 protein. This sample carries around 600,000 distinct CDR3 sequences, 11% to 15% of them seen once, and the ten largest clones take roughly 7.1%. Study findings and constraints: A 13 V-J signature model discriminated ophthalmopathy versus stable hyperthyroidism. Blood samples included most of the expanded thyroid clonotypes exceeding 0.001.

The diagnostic basis comprised clinical symptoms, serum thyroxine and TRAb, thyroid ultrasound and orbital computed tomography. Extraction of PBMCs used 7.5 to 10 ml of fresh peripheral blood. This CDR3 is 14 amino acids long. Input material: blood. J is TRBJ1-1 and V is TRBV12-3 or TRBV12-4; 11 bases match TRBD1. This clonotype originated in a woman between 18 and 29 years old with Graves' ophthalmopathy. CDR3 residues: CASSQGQGADEAYF. Here the CDR3 DNA reads TGTGCCAGCAGCCAAGGACAGGGGGCGGATGAAGCTTACTTT.